Shown below are 3 T cell receptor beta chains from a single sample sequenced in a study of Tregs in tolerant kidney transplant recipients. Generated by immunoSEQ multiplex PCR, the TCRdb table keeps only in-frame clones and is missing some. Of approximately 260,000 clones in the sample, around 82% were seen once. The sequenced material came from CD4+ T cells from blood. Receptors originate from a human donor in good health.

V is TRBV15 and J is TRBJ2-5; 8 positions match TRBD1. The CDR3 spans 17 residues. The ends lost 3 bases at V and 2 bases at J; junction bases unmatched: 11. Germline CDR1 is LNHNV and CDR2 is YYDKDF (reference sequence). CDR3 sequence reads: CATSRNQDDRGQETQYF. CDR3 nucleotide sequence: TGTGCCACCAGCAGGAATCAGGACGACAGGGGTCAAGAGACCCAGTACTTC. Full variable domain (remainder filled in from reference TRBV15 and TRBJ2-5): DAMVIQNPRYQVTQFGKPVTLSCSQTLNHNVMYWYQQKSSQAPKLLFHYYDKDFNNEADTPDNFQSRRPNTSFCFLDIRSPGLGDTAMYLCATSRNQDDRGQETQYFGPGTRLLVL.

The chain uses TRBV18 and TRBJ2-7; the match to TRBD2 covers 7 bases. After removal of 2 bases from V and 3 bases from J, the junction contained 7 bases not matched to a gene. The CDR3 is 15 residues long. The germline gives CDR1 KGHSH, CDR2 LQKENI. The CDR3 is CASSPGREGYYEQYF. The CDR3 DNA sequence: TGTGCCAGCTCACCAGGGAGGGAGGGGTACTACGAGCAGTACTTC.

This clone was recorded a few times. V gene TRBV19 combines with J gene TRBJ1-4; no reliable D call. The CDR3 spans 14 residues. Deletions cut 1 base from V and 8 bases from J, with 11 bases between. Germline assignment: CDR1 LNHDA and CDR2 SQIVND (reference sequence). The CDR3 coding sequence is TGTGCCAGTAGTATAGCAGGAGTTACCGAAAAACTGTTTTTT. Amino acids: CASSIAGVTEKLFF.